Presented here are 8 T cell receptor beta chains from one specimen sequenced in a study of blood T cell repertoires in COVID-19. Repertoires were generated with immunoSEQ multiplex PCR, while TCRdb's copy carries only in-frame clones and drops some. In the table there are about 130,000 clones, less than 90% of which are singletons. The sample taken for sequencing was peripheral blood. The receptors stem from a woman older than 75 with acute or convalescent COVID-19.

This clone has more than one count but fewer than ten. This chain joins TRBV6-5 and TRBJ1-5; a weak D match, TRBD1 (6 bases). V was shortened by 7 bases and J by 5 bases, with 15 bases between the two germline ends. Germline-derived CDR1 and CDR2 are MNHEY and SVGAGI. The CDR3 contains 14 residues. The CDR3 protein is CASKSQGSYQPQHF. CDR3 in DNA: TGTGCCAGCAAAAGCCAGGGGAGCTATCAGCCCCAGCATTTT.

This clone was observed a few times. The chain combines TRBV3-1 (or the pseudogene TRBV3-2) with TRBJ1-2; a possible D gene is TRBD1 (5 bases). Germline V lookup: CDR1 LGHDT, CDR2 YNNKEL (reference sequence). The CDR3 is 14 residues long. The V and J ends lost 7 bases and 5 bases respectively, with 17 bases between them. The CDR3 bases are TGTGCCAGCACAAGATCTGAGGGACTTTATGGCTACACCTTC. It codes for CASTRSEGLYGYTF.

The chain uses TRBV3-1 (or the pseudogene TRBV3-2) and TRBJ1-2; D possibly corresponds to TRBD1 (5 bases). Per the germline V gene, CDR1 is LGHDT and CDR2 is YNNKEL (reference sequence). The germline V and J ends were trimmed by 7 bases and 1 base, with 16 bases remaining between them. This CDR3 is 15 amino acids long. Here the CDR3 reads CASNYYGQSNYGYTF. DNA for the CDR3: TGTGCCAGCAACTACTACGGACAAAGTAACTATGGCTACACCTTC.

The chain is built from TRBV4-1 and TRBJ1-1; D might be TRBD1 (6 bases). The CDR3 contains 15 residues. From germline, CDR1 is MGHRA and CDR2 YSYEKL. Trimming took off 2 bases at V and 5 bases at J, with 15 bases between the two ends. The CDR3 bases are TGCGCCAGCAGCCAACCTATCAGGGGAGGGACTGAAGCTTTCTTT. Its translation is CASSQPIRGGTEAFF.

The chain combines TRBV29-1 with TRBJ1-2; maybe TRBD1 (5 bases). V was pared by 7 bases and J by 0 bases, with 18 bases between. The CDR3 totals 15 residues. Germline V gene sequence: CDR1 SQVTM, CDR2 ANQGSEA. The CDR3 loop reads CSGHHPGTANYGYTF. CDR3 in DNA: TGCAGCGGCCATCACCCTGGGACTGCTAACTATGGCTACACCTTC.

This clone was recorded a few times. The V call is TRBV6-4, the J call TRBJ1-2, with 9 nucleotides matching TRBD1. Looked up from germline, CDR1 is MRHNA and CDR2 is SNTAGT. This CDR3 has 14 amino acids. V trimming: 5 bases; J trimming: 7 bases; junction bases outside the gene matches: 8. Here the CDR3 DNA reads TGTGCCAGCAGTCCCGGGACAGGGTTAGGTGGCTACACCTTC. This sequence encodes CASSPGTGLGGYTF.

The CDR3 DNA reads TGTGCCAGCAGTCCCGGACACCGCTACGAGCAGTACGTC. Residues: CASSPGHRYEQYV. The V and J genes are TRBV6-2 or TRBV6-3 and TRBJ2-7; tentative D call: TRBD1 (5 bases). V lost 5 bases, J lost 3 bases, and 11 bases lay in between. Germline loops: CDR1 MNHEY, CDR2 SVGEGT. CDR3 length equals 13 residues.

The chain employs TRBV5-1 and TRBJ1-1, with D unclear. The CDR3 has 14 residues. Per germline, CDR1 SGHRS and CDR2 YFSETQ. V was shortened by 1 base and J by 1 base, with 8 bases between the two germline ends. CDR3 nucleotide sequence: TGCGCCAGCAGCTTGTGGGAGGGGAACACTGAAGCTTTCTTT. This gives the protein CASSLWEGNTEAFF.